This T cell receptor (beta chain) came from a study of T cells expressing NK-cell markers. Study-level background: It was sorted CD3+CD56-NKG2C+, CD3+CD56+NKG2C- and CD3+CD56+NKG2C+ T cells that provided the TCR beta repertoires. Seven HCMV-seropositive donors and one seronegative donor made up the eight sequenced donors.

CDR1 is SGDLS, CDR2 YYNGEE, per germline. The CDR3 is 15 amino acids. A word on this clonotype: Its target is not known.

Reanalyzing the 5' RACE reads, TCRdb keeps one entry per CDR3 protein, without DNA. The sample data list 200,000 to 300,000 distinct CDR3 sequences. Study-wide results and limits: Expanded clones of NKG2C+ T cells had an unclear HCMV specificity.

The sequence was collected from a woman aged 18 to 75 in good health. The chain joins TRBV9 to TRBJ2-5; TCRdb's D gene call, TRBD1, goes unchecked for lack of DNA. The sequencing input was blood T cells: a sorted CD56 or NKG2C T cell subset, CD4+ or CD8+ T cells, or bulk PBMC T cells (not recorded which). The CDR3 loop is CASSPAGYSPETQYF.